A single sample is the source of the 23 T cell receptor beta chains below, sequenced in a study of memory CD4+ T cells and cytomegalovirus serostatus. The sort gate was single viable CD3+CD4+CD8-CD45RO+ cells for memory CD4+ T cells. Clones were sequenced by immunoSEQ multiplex PCR, and TCRdb holds only the in-frame ones, with some missing. The sample has about 52,000 clones, around 82% seen once. The sequenced sample was memory CD4+ T cells from blood. The receptor source for this set is an adult in good health and CMV-seropositive.

The chain links TRBV28 to TRBJ1-2; 12 bases match TRBD1. Germline V gene sequence: CDR1 MDHEN, CDR2 SYDVKM. This CDR3 is built from 14 residues. The ends lost 6 bases at V and 8 bases at J; junction bases unmatched: 7. The CDR3 DNA is TGTGCCAGCAGCTACCCGGGACAGGGGGCCGGCTACACCTTC. Its translation is CASSYPGQGAGYTF.

The J gene is TRBJ2-2, the V gene TRBV2; a possible D gene is TRBD1 (6 bases). Germline CDR1 SNHLY, CDR2 FYNNEI. The CDR3 length is 16 residues. With 7 bases removed from V and 0 bases from J, the gap between germline ends came to 15 bases. The chain's CDR3 is CASIQGKGSNTGELFF. CDR3 DNA sequence: TGTGCCAGCATACAGGGCAAGGGGTCGAACACCGGGGAGCTGTTTTTT.

This clone appeared once. The V gene is TRBV27, the J gene TRBJ2-1; TRBD2 agrees at 9 bases. The germline gives CDR1 MNHEY, CDR2 SMNVEV (reference sequence). V was pared by 6 bases and J by 4 bases, with 10 bases of the junction left unmatched. This CDR3 has 16 residues. The CDR3 coding sequence is TGTGCCAGCAGCGGGGGACTAGCTTCCTCATACAATGAGCAGTTCTTC. This codes for CASSGGLASSYNEQFF.

The gene calls are TRBV2 and TRBJ2-7, with D uncertain. The ends were cut back, 5 bases at V and 6 bases at J, with 14 bases in the middle. The germline V gene has CDR1 SNHLY and CDR2 FYNNEI. The CDR3 has 13 amino acids. The CDR3 DNA reads TGTGCCAGCAGTCCCCCTTTTGAGGCCGAGCAGTACTTC. The encoded protein is CASSPPFEAEQYF.

The chain employs TRBV15 and TRBJ1-2; D is ambiguous. The germline gives CDR1 LNHNV, CDR2 YYDKDF (reference sequence). V was pared by 0 bases and J by 4 bases, with 12 bases between. The CDR3 contains 15 residues. The CDR3 DNA is TGTGCCACCAGCAGAGATGGAGATCCGGCCTATGGCTACACCTTC. Translating it yields CATSRDGDPAYGYTF.

J is TRBJ1-5 and V is TRBV28; D possibly corresponds to TRBD1 (5 bases). The CDR3 has 14 residues. The V end was cut by 6 bases, the J end by 4 bases, with 13 bases between. Germline V gives CDR1 MDHEN, CDR2 SYDVKM. The CDR3 nucleotides read TGTGCCAGCAGAATCAGGGTAGGAAATCAGCCCCAGCATTTT. This codes for CASRIRVGNQPQHF. The full variable domain, its missing parts supplied by reference TRBV28 and TRBJ1-5, is DVKVTQSSRYLVKRTGEKVFLECVQDMDHENMFWYRQDPGLGLRLIYFSYDVKMKEKGDIPEGYSVSREKKERFSLILESASTNQTSMYLCASRIRVGNQPQHFGDGTRLSIL.

V and J are TRBV21-1 and TRBJ2-3; the table calls TRBD2, which could not be checked here. TRBV21-1 has pseudogene status. The CDR3 sequence is 12 residues long. DNA for the CDR3: TGTGCCAGCAGCAAAGATGCCGGGTCGCAGTATTTT. Its protein is CASSKDAGSQYF.

The V call is TRBV10-1, the J call TRBJ2-3; 14 nucleotides match TRBD2. The CDR3 covers 16 residues. J lost 5 bases, V lost 2 bases, and 3 bases had no gene match. CDR1 is WNHNN, CDR2 SYGVQD, per germline (reference sequence). For the CDR3, the DNA is TGCGCCAGCAGTGAGGGGACTAGCGGGAGTGGAGATACGCAGTATTTT. Translating gives CASSEGTSGSGDTQYF.

This clone was seen only a few times. The gene calls are TRBV4-3 and TRBJ2-3; D perhaps matches TRBD2 (5 bases). Germline V gives CDR1 LGHNA, CDR2 YSLEER. V was pared by 4 bases and J by 1 base, with 12 bases between. The CDR3 contains 15 residues. The CDR3 region has the DNA TGCGCCAGCAGCCCCGCCGGGATCCGCACAGATACGCAGTATTTT. Translating it yields CASSPAGIRTDTQYF.

As concerns this clone: In the same sample, other DNA sequences code for this CDR3. This rearrangement joins TRBV29-1 to TRBJ1-2, with D possibly being TRBD1 (5 bases). The germline CDR1 and CDR2 sequences are SQVTM and ANQGSEA. V was pared by 1 base and J by 5 bases, with 8 bases between. The CDR3 loop spans 12 amino acids. The CDR3 DNA sequence: TGCAGCGTTGAAGGACAGTTTTATGGCTACACCTTC. This translates into CSVEGQFYGYTF. The variable domain in full, completed from reference TRBV29-1 and TRBJ1-2, reads SAVISQKPSRDICQRGTSLTIQCQVDSQVTMMFWYRQQPGQSLTLIATANQGSEATYESGFVIDKFPISRPNLTFSTLTVSNMSPEDSSIYLCSVEGQFYGYTFGSGTRLTVV.

The chain recombines TRBV29-1 with TRBJ1-1; D is undetermined. The CDR3 extends over 12 amino acids. CDR1 and CDR2 from the germline V gene are SQVTM and ANQGSEA. V was cut by 6 bases and J by 4 bases, with 12 bases left in between. The CDR3 loop reads CSVSPRGTEAFF. DNA of the CDR3: TGCAGCGTCTCCCCTAGAGGCACTGAAGCTTTCTTT.

The V call is TRBV4-1, the J call TRBJ1-1; D call uncertain. The CDR3 spans 13 residues. V was trimmed by 0 bases and J by 4 bases, leaving 6 bases between them. In germline, CDR1 is MGHRA, CDR2 YSYEKL. Here the CDR3 reads CASSQDRFTEAFF. In DNA, the CDR3 is TGCGCCAGCAGCCAAGATCGTTTCACTGAAGCTTTCTTT.

This chain connects TRBV6-5 to TRBJ1-5; tentative D call: TRBD1 (5 bases). The germline V gene has CDR1 MNHEY and CDR2 SVGAGI. The CDR3 contains 12 residues. V gave up 6 bases and J gave up 4 bases, with 7 bases separating them. CDR3 coding DNA: TGTGCCAGCAGCCCAGGGAATCAGCCCCAGCATTTT. Its translation is CASSPGNQPQHF.

This clone was picked up one time. The CDR3 nucleotides are TGTGCCAGCACCCCAGGGGGGACCCCCCCCGATGAGCAGTTCTTC. Amino acid sequence: CASTPGGTPPDEQFF. V is TRBV6-6 and J is TRBJ2-1; TRBD1 might be the D (7 bases). This CDR3 is 15 amino acids long. Trimming stripped 7 bases from V and 8 bases from J, with 21 bases between. CDR1 MNHNY and CDR2 SVGAGI come from the germline V gene (reference sequence).

This clone occurred once. The V call is TRBV28, the J call TRBJ2-2; possibly TRBD1 for D (6 bases). The CDR3 runs 14 residues. V was trimmed by 5 bases and J by 2 bases, leaving 9 bases between them. Germline V gene sequence: CDR1 MDHEN, CDR2 SYDVKM. The CDR3 region has the DNA TGTGCCAGCAGTATAGGGGGAAACACCGGGGAGCTGTTTTTT. This translates into CASSIGGNTGELFF.

The chain combines TRBV5-1 with TRBJ2-1; D tentatively fits TRBD1 or TRBD2 (6 bases each). Germline assignment: CDR1 SGHRS and CDR2 YFSETQ. CDR3 length: 13 amino acids. Trimming shortened V by 3 bases and J by 5 bases, and 9 bases separated the two germline ends. CDR3 bases: TGCGCCAGCAGCTGGGGGGACAACAATGAGCAGTTCTTC. Its translation is CASSWGDNNEQFF.

This clone turned up a few times. The V gene is TRBV28, the J gene TRBJ1-5, with 8 bases aligning to TRBD1. The V segment lost 6 bases and the J segment 6 bases; nucleotides outside the gene matches: 7. The germline V gene encodes CDR1 MDHEN and CDR2 SYDVKM. CDR3 length equals 14 residues. The CDR3 sequence: CASSLSGGSQPQHF. CDR3 bases: TGTGCCAGCAGCCTCTCAGGGGGCAGTCAGCCCCAGCATTTT.

The chain joins TRBV4-2 to TRBJ1-2; 9 bases line up with TRBD1. J gave up 8 bases and V 1 base, and 8 bases lay outside the gene matches. CDR3 length equals 15 residues. Germline assignment: CDR1 LGHNA and CDR2 YNFKEQ. CDR3 sequence reads: CASSQGDRELYGYTF. The CDR3 bases are TGTGCCAGCAGCCAAGGGGACAGGGAGTTGTACGGCTACACCTTC.

The chain recombines TRBV29-1 with TRBJ1-3, with a possible D match to TRBD1 (5 bases). Germline V lookup: CDR1 SQVTM, CDR2 ANQGSEA. The CDR3 sequence is 13 residues long. The ends were cut back, 6 bases at V and 3 bases at J, with 12 bases in the middle. CDR3 amino acids: CSVQVQGGNTIYF. The CDR3 nucleotides are TGCAGCGTACAGGTTCAGGGTGGAAACACCATATATTTT.

In DNA, the CDR3 is TGTGCCAGCAGCTTACTCCAGACCCTAGCGGGAGAAGGTGAGCAGTACTTC. Protein product: CASSLLQTLAGEGEQYF. The chain links TRBV7-2 to TRBJ2-7; 10 nucleotides agree with TRBD2. The CDR3 runs to 17 residues. Trimming cost V 2 bases and J 7 bases; bases outside gene matches: 14. Germline-derived CDR1 and CDR2 are SGHTA and FQGNSA. The whole variable domain, remainder taken from reference TRBV7-2 and TRBJ2-7, is GAGVSQSPSNKVTEKGKDVELRCDPISGHTALYWYRQSLGQGLEFLIYFQGNSAPDKSGLPSDRFSAERTGGSVSTLTIQRTQQEDSAVYLCASSLLQTLAGEGEQYFGPGTRLTVT.

The rearrangement joins TRBV7-3 to TRBJ2-5; D assignment may be TRBD1 or TRBD2 (5 bases each). The germline V and J ends were trimmed by 5 bases and 5 bases, with 27 bases remaining between them. The CDR3 has 18 residues. Germline-derived CDR1 and CDR2 are SGHTA and FQGTGA. CDR3 protein: CASSHGPEGYHKVETQYF. CDR3 nucleotides: TGTGCCAGCAGCCATGGACCCGAGGGGTACCACAAGGTGGAGACCCAGTACTTC.

J is TRBJ1-2 and V is TRBV28; 8 positions match TRBD1. CDR1 and CDR2 from the germline V gene are MDHEN and SYDVKM. The CDR3 is 13 residues long. The J segment lost 4 bases and the V segment lost 5 bases, leaving 3 bases of the junction unmatched. Here the CDR3 DNA reads TGTGCCAGCAGTGCGGGACAGGTCTATGGCTACACCTTC. Residues: CASSAGQVYGYTF.

This rearrangement joins TRBV5-1 to TRBJ2-1, with 7 nucleotides matching TRBD2. V lost 4 bases and J lost 5; bases outside the gene matches: 12. The CDR3 runs to 16 residues. CDR1 and CDR2 from the germline V gene are SGHRS and YFSETQ. The CDR3, as DNA: TGCGCCAGCAGCCCCCTGCGTCTAGCGGAGGACAATGAGCAGTTCTTC. This encodes CASSPLRLAEDNEQFF. The full variable domain, its missing parts supplied by reference TRBV5-1 and TRBJ2-1, is KAGVTQTPRYLIKTRGQQVTLSCSPISGHRSVSWYQQTPGQGLQFLFEYFSETQRNKGNFPGRFSGRQFSNSRSEMNVSTLELGDSALYLCASSPLRLAEDNEQFFGPGTRLTVL.